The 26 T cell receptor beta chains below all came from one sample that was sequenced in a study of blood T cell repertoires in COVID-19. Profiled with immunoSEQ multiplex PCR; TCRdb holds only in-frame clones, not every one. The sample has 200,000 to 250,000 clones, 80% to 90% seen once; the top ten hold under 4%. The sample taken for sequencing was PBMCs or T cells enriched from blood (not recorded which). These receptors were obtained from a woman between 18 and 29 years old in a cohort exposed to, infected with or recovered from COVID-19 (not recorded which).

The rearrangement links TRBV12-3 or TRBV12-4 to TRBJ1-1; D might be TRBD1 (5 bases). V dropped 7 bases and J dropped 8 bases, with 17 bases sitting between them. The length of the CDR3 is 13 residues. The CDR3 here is CASTPGGGSEAFF. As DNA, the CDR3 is TGTGCCAGCACCCCTGGGGGAGGAAGCGAAGCTTTCTTT.

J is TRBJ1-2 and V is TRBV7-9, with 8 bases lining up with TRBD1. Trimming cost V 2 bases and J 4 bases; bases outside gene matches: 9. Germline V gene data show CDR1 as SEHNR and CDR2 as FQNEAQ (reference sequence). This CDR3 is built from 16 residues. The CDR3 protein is CASSLYKQGAFYGYTF. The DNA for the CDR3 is TGTGCCAGCAGCTTATACAAGCAGGGGGCTTTCTATGGCTACACCTTC.

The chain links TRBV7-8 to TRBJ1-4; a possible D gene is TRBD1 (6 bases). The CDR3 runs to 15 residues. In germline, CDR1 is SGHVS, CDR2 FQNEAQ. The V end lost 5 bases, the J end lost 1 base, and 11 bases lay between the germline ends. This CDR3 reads CASSPDRITNEKLFF. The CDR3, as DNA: TGTGCCAGCAGCCCTGACAGGATAACTAATGAAAAACTGTTTTTT. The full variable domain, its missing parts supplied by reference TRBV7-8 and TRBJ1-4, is GAGVSQSPRYKVAKRGQDVALRCDPISGHVSLFWYQQALGQGPEFLTYFQNEAQLDKSGLPSDRFFAERPEGSVSTLKIQRTQQEDSAVYLCASSPDRITNEKLFFGSGTQLSVL.

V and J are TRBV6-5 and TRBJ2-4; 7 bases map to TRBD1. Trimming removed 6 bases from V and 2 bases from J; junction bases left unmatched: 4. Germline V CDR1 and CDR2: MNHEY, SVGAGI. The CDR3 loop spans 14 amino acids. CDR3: CASRSTGPKNIQYF. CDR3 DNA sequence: TGTGCCAGCAGGTCGACAGGGCCCAAAAACATTCAGTACTTC.

The CDR3 sequence is CASSLTYYNEQFF. The CDR3 coding sequence is TGTGCCAGCAGCTTAACTTATTACAATGAGCAGTTCTTC. The rearrangement links TRBV7-2 to TRBJ2-1; D gene ambiguous. The CDR3 sequence is 13 residues long. Germline V gene sequence: CDR1 SGHTA, CDR2 FQGNSA. The V and J ends lost 2 bases and 4 bases respectively, with 6 bases between them.

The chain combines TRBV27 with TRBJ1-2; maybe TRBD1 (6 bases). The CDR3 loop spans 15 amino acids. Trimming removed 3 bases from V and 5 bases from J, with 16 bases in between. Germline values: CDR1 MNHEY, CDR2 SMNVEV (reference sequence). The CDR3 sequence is CASSLEGGSLYGYTF. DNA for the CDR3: TGTGCCAGCAGTTTGGAAGGGGGATCTCTATATGGCTACACCTTC.

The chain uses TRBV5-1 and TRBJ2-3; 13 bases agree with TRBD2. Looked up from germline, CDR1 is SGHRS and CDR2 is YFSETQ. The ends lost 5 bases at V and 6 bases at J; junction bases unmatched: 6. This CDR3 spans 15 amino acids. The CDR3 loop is CASSGTSGGADTQYF. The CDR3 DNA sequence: TGCGCCAGCAGTGGTACTAGCGGGGGGGCGGATACGCAGTATTTT.

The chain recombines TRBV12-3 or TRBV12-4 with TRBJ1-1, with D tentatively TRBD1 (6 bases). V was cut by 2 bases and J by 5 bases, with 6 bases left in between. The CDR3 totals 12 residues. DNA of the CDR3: TGTGCCAGCAGTTTAAGGGGGACTGAAGCTTTCTTT. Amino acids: CASSLRGTEAFF.

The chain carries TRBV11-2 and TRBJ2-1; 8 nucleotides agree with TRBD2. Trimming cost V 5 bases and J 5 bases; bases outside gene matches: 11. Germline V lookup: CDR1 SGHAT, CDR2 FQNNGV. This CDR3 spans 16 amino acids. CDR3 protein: CASSPSSGGFNNEQFF. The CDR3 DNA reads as TGTGCCAGCAGCCCCAGCAGCGGGGGCTTTAACAATGAGCAGTTCTTC.

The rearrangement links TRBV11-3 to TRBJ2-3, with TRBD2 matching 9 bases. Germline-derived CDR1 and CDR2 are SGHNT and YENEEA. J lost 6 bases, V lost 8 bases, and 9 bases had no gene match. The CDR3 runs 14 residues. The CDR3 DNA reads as TGTGCCAGCGCGAAGCGGGGGGCCCCGGATACGCAGTATTTT. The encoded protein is CASAKRGAPDTQYF.

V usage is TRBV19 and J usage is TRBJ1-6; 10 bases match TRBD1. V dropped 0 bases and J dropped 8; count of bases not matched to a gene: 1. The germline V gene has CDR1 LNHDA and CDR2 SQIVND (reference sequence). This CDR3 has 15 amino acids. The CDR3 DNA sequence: TGTGCCAGTAGTATAGATGGGACAGGGGATTCACCCCTCCACTTT. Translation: CASSIDGTGDSPLHF.

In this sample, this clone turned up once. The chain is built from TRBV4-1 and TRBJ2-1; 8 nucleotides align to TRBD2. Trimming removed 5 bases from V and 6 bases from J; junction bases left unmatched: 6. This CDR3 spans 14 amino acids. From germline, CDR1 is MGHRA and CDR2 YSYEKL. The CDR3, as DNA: TGCGCCAGCAGCTTCGGGGGACTAGTCAATGAGCAGTTCTTC. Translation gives CASSFGGLVNEQFF.

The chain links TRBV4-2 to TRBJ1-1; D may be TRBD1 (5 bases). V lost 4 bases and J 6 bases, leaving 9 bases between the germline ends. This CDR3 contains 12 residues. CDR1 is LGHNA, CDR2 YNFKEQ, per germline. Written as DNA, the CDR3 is TGTGCCAGCAGCCGCCGGGACTCTGAAGCTTTCTTT. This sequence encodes CASSRRDSEAFF.

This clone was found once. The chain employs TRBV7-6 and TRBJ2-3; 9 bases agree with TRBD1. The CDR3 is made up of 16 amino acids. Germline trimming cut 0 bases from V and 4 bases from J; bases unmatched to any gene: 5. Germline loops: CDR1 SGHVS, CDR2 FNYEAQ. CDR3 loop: CASSLAGTGNADTQYF. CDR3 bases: TGTGCCAGCAGCTTAGCCGGGACAGGGAACGCAGATACGCAGTATTTT.

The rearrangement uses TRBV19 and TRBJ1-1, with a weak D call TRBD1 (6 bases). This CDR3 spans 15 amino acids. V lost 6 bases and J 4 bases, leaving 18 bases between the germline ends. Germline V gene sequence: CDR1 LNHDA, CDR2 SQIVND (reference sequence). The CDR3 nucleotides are TGTGCCAGTAGCCTTCAGGGGCCGCCGGTCACTGAAGCTTTCTTT. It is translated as CASSLQGPPVTEAFF.

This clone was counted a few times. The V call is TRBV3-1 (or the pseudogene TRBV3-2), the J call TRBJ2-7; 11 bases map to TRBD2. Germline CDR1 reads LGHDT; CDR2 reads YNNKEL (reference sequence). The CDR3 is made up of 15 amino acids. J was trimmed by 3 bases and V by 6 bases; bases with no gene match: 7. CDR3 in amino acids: CASRQGTSGLYEQYF. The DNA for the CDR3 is TGTGCCAGCAGGCAGGGGACTAGCGGCCTCTACGAGCAGTACTTC.

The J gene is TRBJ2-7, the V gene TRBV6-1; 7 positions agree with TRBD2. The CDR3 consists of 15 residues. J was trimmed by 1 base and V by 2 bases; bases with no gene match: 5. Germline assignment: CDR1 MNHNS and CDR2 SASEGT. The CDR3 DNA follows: TGTGCCAGCAGTGAACCGGGACTACCGTCCTACGAGCAGTACTTC. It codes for CASSEPGLPSYEQYF.

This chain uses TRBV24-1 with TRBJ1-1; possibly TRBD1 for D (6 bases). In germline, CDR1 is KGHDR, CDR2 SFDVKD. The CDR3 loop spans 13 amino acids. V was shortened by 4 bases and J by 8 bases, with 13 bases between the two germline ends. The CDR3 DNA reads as TGTGCCACCAGTGAATCCCAGGGGTCCGAAGCTTTCTTT. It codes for CATSESQGSEAFF.

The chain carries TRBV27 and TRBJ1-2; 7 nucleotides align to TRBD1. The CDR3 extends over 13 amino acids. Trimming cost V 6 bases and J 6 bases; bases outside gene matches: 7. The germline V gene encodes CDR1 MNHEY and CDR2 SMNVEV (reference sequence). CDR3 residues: CASRYRGNNGYTF. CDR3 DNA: TGTGCCAGCAGATACAGGGGTAATAATGGCTACACCTTC.

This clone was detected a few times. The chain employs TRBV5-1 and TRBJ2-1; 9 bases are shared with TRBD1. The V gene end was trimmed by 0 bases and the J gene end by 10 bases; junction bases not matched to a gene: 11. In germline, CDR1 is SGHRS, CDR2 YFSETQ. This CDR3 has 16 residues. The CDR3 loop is CASSLGWGQGRREQFF. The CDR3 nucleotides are TGCGCCAGCAGCTTGGGCTGGGGACAGGGACGCCGGGAGCAGTTCTTC.

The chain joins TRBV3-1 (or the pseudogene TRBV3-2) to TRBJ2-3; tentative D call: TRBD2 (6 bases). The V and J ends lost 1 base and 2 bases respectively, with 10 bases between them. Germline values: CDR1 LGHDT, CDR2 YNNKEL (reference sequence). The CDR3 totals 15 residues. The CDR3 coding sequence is TGTGCCAGCAGCCAAGTGGGGGGTCTCACAGATACGCAGTATTTT. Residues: CASSQVGGLTDTQYF.

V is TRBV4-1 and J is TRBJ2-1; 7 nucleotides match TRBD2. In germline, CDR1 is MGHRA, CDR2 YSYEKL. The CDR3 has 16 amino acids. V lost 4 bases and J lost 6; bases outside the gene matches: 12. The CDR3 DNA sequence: TGCGCCAGCAGCCCCGCTACTAGCGTTCCCGGCAATGAGCAGTTCTTC. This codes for CASSPATSVPGNEQFF.

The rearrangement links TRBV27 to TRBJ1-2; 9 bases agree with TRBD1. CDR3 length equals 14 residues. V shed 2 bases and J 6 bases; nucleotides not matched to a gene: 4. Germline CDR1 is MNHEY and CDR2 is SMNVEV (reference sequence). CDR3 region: CASSLNRGRNGYTF. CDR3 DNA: TGTGCCAGCAGTTTAAACAGGGGGCGAAATGGCTACACCTTC.

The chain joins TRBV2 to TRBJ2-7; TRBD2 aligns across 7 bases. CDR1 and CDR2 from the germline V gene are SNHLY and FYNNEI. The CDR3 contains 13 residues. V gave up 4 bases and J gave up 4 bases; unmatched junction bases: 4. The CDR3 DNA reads TGTGCCAGCAGTGCCGGGAGGCAATACGAGCAGTACTTC. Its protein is CASSAGRQYEQYF.

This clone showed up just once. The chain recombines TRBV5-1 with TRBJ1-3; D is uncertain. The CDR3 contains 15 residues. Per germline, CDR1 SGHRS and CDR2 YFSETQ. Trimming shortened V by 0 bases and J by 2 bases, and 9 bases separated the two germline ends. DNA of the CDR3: TGCGCCAGCAGCTTGGAAGATATAGCTGGAAACACCATATATTTT. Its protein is CASSLEDIAGNTIYF.

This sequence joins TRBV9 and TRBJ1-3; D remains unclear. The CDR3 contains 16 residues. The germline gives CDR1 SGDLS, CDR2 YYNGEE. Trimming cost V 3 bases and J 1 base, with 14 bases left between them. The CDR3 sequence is CASSANQGGSGNTIYF. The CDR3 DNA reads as TGTGCCAGCAGCGCCAATCAAGGAGGGTCTGGAAACACCATATATTTT.